Listed here is a single T cell receptor (beta chain). The target of this receptor is not known. One base away there is no much larger clone; base qualities are not given. The collaborating institutions used their own protocols to collect whole blood in K2EDTA tubes. For TCRbeta analysis, collaborator samples were shipped as frozen whole blood, as isolated PBMCs, or as DNA extracted from either sample type. The CDR3 sequence holds 15 residues, the cysteine and phenylalanine included. Only the CDR3 portion is preserved as DNA: 45 bases, with reading frame beginning at the first base. The germline V gene specifies MNHEY as CDR1 and SVGAGI as CDR2. Relative to germline, V is 7 bases shorter and J is 4 bases shorter, with 18 bases between their ends. TCRbeta CDR3 regions were amplified from genomic DNA using the immunoSEQ Assay, a bias-controlled multiplex PCR. From the authors' description of their analysis: Nucleated cell counts per sample were estimated from amplification of reference gene primers within the assay. Sequence reads were collapsed and filtered to measure the absolute abundance of every unique TCRbeta CDR3 rearrangement. For each sample, productive Simpson clonality was calculated as the square root of Simpson's diversity index across productive rearrangements. TCRdb carries this immuneACCESS record with in-frame sequences only. Its versions omit some clonotypes, under half of them owing to an unresolved V gene in the studies checked, with the rest unexplained. The V and J calls and the clone size are those of that table, but D and trimming were determined from the DNA. For this sample the table gives about 120,000 clones, of which 75% to 90% were detected only once. Together, the top ten hold 25% to 30% of the sample.

This sample was taken from a study of blood T cell repertoires in COVID-19 (dated by TCRdb to about 2020). Broadly, across the study: The collaborator samples originated in the United States, Italy and Spain and spanned the acute and convalescent phases of COVID-19. The material from the prospective study consisted of cDNA or gDNA derived from T cells, B-cell-depleted T cells, or PBMCs. Deeply sampled blood TCRbeta repertoires from subjects exposed to, actively infected with, or recovered from COVID-19 were included in the dataset. The repertoires were released in a freely available public database intended as a resource for research on the immune response to SARS-CoV-2. Samples were obtained from the ongoing ImmuneRACE study (first 160 participants) and from some 1,300 subjects provided by 6 global collaborators. The sample metadata nearly always contained a de-identified subject ID, COVID-19 status, age in years and sex. Where available, HLA class I and class II types were taken from metadata supplied by the sample provider and were not determined by assay-based typing.

The paper as a whole reports these results and caveats: How much clinical and demographic metadata was included differed by source and by participant, and the metadata was provided uncurated.

In this chain, TRBV6-5 is recombined with TRBJ2-3; a tentative D call is TRBD1 (6 bases match). Sequencing used peripheral blood. The TCR was taken from a woman in her sixties or seventies with acute or convalescent COVID-19. The CDR3 sequence is CASTGHRTAPDTQYF. The DNA is TGTGCCAGCACCGGTCACCGGACAGCGCCAGATACGCAGTATTTT.